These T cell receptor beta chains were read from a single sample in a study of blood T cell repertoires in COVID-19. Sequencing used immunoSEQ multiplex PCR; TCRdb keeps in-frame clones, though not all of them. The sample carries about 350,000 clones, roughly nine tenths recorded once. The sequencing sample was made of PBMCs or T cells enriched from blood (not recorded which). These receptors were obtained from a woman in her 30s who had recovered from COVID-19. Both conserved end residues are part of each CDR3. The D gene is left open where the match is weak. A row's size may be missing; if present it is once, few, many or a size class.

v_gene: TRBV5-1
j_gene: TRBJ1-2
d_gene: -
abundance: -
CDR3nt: TGCGCCAGCAGCTTCCGCAGGGGCGGTAACTATGGCTACACCTTC
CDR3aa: CASSFRRGGNYGYTF

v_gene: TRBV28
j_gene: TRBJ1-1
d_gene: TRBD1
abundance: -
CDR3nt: TGTGCCAGCAGTTCGCCGGGACAGGGGACCCAAGCTTTCTTT
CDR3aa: CASSSPGQGTQAFF

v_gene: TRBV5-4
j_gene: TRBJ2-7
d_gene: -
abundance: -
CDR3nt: TGTGCCAGCAGCGTGGGGGACCAGCGCCTCGCGGGGGAGCAGTACTTC
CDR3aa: CASSVGDQRLAGEQYF

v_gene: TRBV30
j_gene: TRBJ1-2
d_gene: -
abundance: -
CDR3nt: TGTGCCTGGAGTGTCTCAGGGAACTATGGCTACACCTTC
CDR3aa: CAWSVSGNYGYTF

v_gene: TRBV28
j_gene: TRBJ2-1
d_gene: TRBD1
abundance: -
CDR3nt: TGTGCCAGCAGTTCGGACAGGACATTTTACAATGAGCAGTTCTTC
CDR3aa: CASSSDRTFYNEQFF

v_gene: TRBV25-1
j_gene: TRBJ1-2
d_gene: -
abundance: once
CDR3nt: TGTGCCAGCAGTGCATCGACAGGACCTAACTATGGCTACACCTTC
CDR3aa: CASSASTGPNYGYTF

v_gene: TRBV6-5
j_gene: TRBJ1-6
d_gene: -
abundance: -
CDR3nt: TGTGCCAGCATGCAGGGCAGCTCCTATAATTCACCCCTCCACTTT
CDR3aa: CASMQGSSYNSPLHF

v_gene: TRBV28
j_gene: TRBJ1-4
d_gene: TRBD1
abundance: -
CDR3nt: TGTGCCAGCAGTCCAGGGGGCGGGAATGAAAAACTGTTTTTT
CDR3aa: CASSPGGGNEKLFF

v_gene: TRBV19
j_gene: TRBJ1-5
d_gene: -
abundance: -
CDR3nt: TGTGCCAGTAGAGGAGGACAGAGCAATCAGCCCCAGCATTTT
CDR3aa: CASRGGQSNQPQHF

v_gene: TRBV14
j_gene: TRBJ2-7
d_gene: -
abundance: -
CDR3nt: TGTGCCAGCAGCCAAGACGTCGTAGTACTGCCGCGAGAGCAGTACTTC
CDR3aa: CASSQDVVVLPREQYF

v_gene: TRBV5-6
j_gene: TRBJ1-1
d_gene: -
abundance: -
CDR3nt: TGTGCCAGCAGCCCGGGACCAAAAACCAGGGGATCGCACACTGAAGCTTTCTTT
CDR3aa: CASSPGPKTRGSHTEAFF

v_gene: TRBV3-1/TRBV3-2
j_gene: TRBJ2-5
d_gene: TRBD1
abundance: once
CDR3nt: TGTGCCAGCAGCCACTCCCGGACAGGGGGTACTGAGACCCAGTACTTC
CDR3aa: CASSHSRTGGTETQYF

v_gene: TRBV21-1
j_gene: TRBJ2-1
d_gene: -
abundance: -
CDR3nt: TGTGCCAGCAGCAGAAACAGGGGAAATGAGCAGTTCTTC
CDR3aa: CASSRNRGNEQFF

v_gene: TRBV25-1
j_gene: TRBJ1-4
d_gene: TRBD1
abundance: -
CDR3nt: TGTGCCAGCAGTCCCCGGACAGGGGGTGAAAAACTGTTTTTT
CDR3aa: CASSPRTGGEKLFF

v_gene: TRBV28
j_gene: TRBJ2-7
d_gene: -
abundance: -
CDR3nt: TGTGCCAGCAGGGATCCCAGGGGCGAGCAGTACTTC
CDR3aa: CASRDPRGEQYF

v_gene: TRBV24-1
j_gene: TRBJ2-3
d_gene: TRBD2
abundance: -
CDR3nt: TGTGCCACCAGTGACCCAGGGACTAGCGGGGGGGGACCTAGCACAGATACGCAGTATTTT
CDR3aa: CATSDPGTSGGGPSTDTQYF

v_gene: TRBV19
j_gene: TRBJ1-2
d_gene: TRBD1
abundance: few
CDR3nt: TGTGCCAGTAGTATAGGACAGGGGGCGCTTGGCTACACCTTC
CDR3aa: CASSIGQGALGYTF

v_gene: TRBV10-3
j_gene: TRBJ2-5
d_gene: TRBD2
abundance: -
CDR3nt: TGTGCCACCTCGCGTAGCGGGGGGATGGCTGAAGAGACCCAGTACTTC
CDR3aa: CATSRSGGMAEETQYF

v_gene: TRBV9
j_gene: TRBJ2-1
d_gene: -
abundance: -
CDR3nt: TGTGCCAGCAGCGTAGGCCTTAGCTCCTACAATGAGCAGTTCTTC
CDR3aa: CASSVGLSSYNEQFF

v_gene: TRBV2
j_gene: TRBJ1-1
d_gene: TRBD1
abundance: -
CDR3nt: TGTGCCAGTACTACAGGGGTGGGAACTGAAGCTTTCTTT
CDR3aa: CASTTGVGTEAFF

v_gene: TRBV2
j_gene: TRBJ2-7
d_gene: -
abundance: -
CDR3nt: TGTGCCAGCCTCCTCATGGCCCAGGGAAAAGAGCAGTACTTC
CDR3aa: CASLLMAQGKEQYF